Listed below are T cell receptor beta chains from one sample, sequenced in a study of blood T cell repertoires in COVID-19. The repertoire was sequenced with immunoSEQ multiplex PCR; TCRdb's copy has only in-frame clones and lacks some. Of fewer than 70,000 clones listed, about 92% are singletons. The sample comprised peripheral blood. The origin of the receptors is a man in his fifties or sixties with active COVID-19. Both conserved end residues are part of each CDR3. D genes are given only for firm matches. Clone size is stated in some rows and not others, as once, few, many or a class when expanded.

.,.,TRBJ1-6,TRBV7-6,TGTGCCAGCAGCCAAAACGACAGGCCAAATTCACCCCTCCACTTT,CASSQNDRPNSPLHF
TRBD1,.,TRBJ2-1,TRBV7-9,TGTGCCAGCAGCAGTCGAGGACAGGGAAAGGCCAATGAGCAGTTCTTC,CASSSRGQGKANEQFF
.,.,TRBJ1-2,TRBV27,TGTGCCAGCAGTTTATCGGGGGGGCCCACCCGATTCTATGGCTACACCTTC,CASSLSGGPTRFYGYTF
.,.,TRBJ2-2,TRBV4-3,TGCGCCAGCAGCCAAGAGCAGGGTTACACCGGGGAGCTGTTTTTT,CASSQEQGYTGELFF
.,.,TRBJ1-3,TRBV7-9,TGTGCCAGCAGGCCCGGGATGGCTGGAAACACCATATATTTT,CASRPGMAGNTIYF
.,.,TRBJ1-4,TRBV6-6,TGTGCCAGCAGTTACCCAAATGAAAAACTGTTTTTT,CASSYPNEKLFF
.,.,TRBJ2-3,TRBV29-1,TGCAGCGTTGTTCCCAGGGGAAGCACAGATACGCAGTATTTT,CSVVPRGSTDTQYF
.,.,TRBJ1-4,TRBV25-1,TGTGCCAGCAGTGTCCAGGGGCCAAACAATGAAAAACTGTTTTTT,CASSVQGPNNEKLFF
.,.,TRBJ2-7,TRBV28,TGTGCCAGCAGTTTAGGCGGGACGGAACTCTACGAGCAGTACTTC,CASSLGGTELYEQYF
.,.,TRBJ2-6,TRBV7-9,TGTGCCAGCAGAAAACAGGGTACTGGGGCCAACGTCCTGACTTTC,CASRKQGTGANVLTF
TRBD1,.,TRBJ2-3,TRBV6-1,TGTGCCAGCAGTGCCCAGACAGGGGTCCCCACAGATACGCAGTATTTT,CASSAQTGVPTDTQYF
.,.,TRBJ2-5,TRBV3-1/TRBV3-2,TGTGCCAGCAGCCAGTTCCTCGGGGGTCAAGAGACCCAGTACTTC,CASSQFLGGQETQYF
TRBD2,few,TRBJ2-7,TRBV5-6,TGTGCCAGCAGCCCCCTTGGGACTAGCGGGAGGGTGTACTTC,CASSPLGTSGRVYF
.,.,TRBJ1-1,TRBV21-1,TGTGCCAGCAGCTCCCGAAAAAGGGAGGGGCGAGGGGAAGCTTTCTTT,CASSSRKREGRGEAFF
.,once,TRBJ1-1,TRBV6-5,TGTGCCAGCAGTTACTCCTACAGGGACACTGAAGCTTTCTTT,CASSYSYRDTEAFF
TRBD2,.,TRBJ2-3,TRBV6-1,TGTGCCAGCAAACCGGGGGGGCTCACAGATACGCAGTATTTT,CASKPGGLTDTQYF
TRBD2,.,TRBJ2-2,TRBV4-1,TGCGCCAGCAGCCACTCCAATTTAGCGGGAGCGAACACCGGGGAGCTGTTTTTT,CASSHSNLAGANTGELFF
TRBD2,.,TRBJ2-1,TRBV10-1,TGCGCCAGCAGTGAAGAACTAGCGGACAATGAGCAGTTCTTC,CASSEELADNEQFF
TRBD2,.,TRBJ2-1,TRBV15,TGTGCCACCAGCAGAGAGCTAGCGGGGGGACAACACAATGAGCAGTTCTTC,CATSRELAGGQHNEQFF
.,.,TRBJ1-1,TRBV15,TGTGCCACCACCGGGGGTAGCGAAGAAGCTTTCTTT,CATTGGSEEAFF
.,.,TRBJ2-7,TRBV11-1,TGTGCCAGCAGCCCCCGCAGGGGCAACGAGCAGTACTTC,CASSPRRGNEQYF
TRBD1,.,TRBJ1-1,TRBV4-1,TGCGCCAGCAGCCAAATCGGGACAGGGTACACTGAAGCTTTCTTT,CASSQIGTGYTEAFF
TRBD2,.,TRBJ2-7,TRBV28,TGTGCCAGCAGTTTAAGGATGGCGGGGGGTTTTCGAACTTACGAGCAGTACTTC,CASSLRMAGGFRTYEQYF
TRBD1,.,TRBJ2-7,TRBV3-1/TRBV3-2,TGTGCCACCTCCGGGACAGGGAACGAGCAGTACTTC,CATSGTGNEQYF
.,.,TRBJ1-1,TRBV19,TGTGCCAGTATCCAGGACACTGAAGCTTTCTTT,CASIQDTEAFF
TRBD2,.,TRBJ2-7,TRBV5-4,TGTGCCAGCAGCTACGGGGGTACGGGAGGGCTTGAGCAGTACTTC,CASSYGGTGGLEQYF
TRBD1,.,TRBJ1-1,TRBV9,TGTGCCAGCAGCGTAGCAGTGACAGGGGGTGATACTGAAGCTTTCTTT,CASSVAVTGGDTEAFF